This T cell receptor beta chain was found in a study of blood T cell repertoires in COVID-19. Study details: From the United States, Italy and Spain came samples of acute and convalescent COVID-19. The analysed material was cDNA or gDNA that came from T cells, B-cell-depleted T cells, or PBMCs.

There are 16 residues in the CDR3. Germline trimming cut 1 base from V and 0 bases from J; bases unmatched to any gene: 4. The germline V gene has CDR1 SGHVS and CDR2 FQNEAQ. In the source study's methods: Amplification from reference gene primers served as the basis for estimated nucleated cell counts. Repertoires were generated with immunoSEQ multiplex PCR, while TCRdb's copy carries only in-frame clones and drops some. The V and J calls and the clone size are those of that table, but D and trimming were determined from the DNA. The table lists over 100,000 clones, 70% to 90% of them singletons. The specimen was peripheral blood. The chain has TRBV7-8 and TRBJ2-7; TRBD1 agrees at 9 bases. This TCR was sampled from a man between 45 and 60 years old with active COVID-19. CDR3 sequence: CASSLGGTGSSYEQYF. CDR3 coding DNA: TGTGCCAGCAGCTTAGGCGGGACAGGGAGCTCCTACGAGCAGTACTTC.